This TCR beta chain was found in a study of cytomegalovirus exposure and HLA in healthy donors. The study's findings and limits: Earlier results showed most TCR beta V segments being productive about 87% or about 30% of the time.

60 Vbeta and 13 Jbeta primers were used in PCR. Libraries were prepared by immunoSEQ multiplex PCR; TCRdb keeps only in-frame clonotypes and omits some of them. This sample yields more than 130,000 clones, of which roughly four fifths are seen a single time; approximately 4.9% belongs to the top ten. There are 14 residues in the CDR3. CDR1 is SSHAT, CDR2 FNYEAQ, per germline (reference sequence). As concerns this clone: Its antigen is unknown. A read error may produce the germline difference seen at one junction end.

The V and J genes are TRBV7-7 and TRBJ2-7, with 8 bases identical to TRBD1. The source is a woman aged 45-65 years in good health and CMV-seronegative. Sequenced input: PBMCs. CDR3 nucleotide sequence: TGTGCTAGCAGCTCCTCGGACAGGGCTACCGAGCAGTACTTC. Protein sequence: CASSSSDRATEQYF.